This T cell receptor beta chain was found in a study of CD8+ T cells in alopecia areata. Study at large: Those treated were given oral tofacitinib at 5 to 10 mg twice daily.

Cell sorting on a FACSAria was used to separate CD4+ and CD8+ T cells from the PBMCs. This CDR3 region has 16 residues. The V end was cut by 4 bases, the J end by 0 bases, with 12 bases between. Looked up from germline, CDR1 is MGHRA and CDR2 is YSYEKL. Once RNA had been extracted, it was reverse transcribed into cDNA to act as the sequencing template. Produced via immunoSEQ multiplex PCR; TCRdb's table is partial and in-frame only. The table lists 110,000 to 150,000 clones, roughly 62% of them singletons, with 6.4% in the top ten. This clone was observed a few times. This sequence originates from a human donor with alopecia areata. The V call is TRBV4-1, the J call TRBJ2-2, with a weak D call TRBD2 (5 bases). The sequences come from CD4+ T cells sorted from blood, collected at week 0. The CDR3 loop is CASSLQPGSNTGELFF. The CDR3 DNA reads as TGCGCCAGCAGCCTCCAACCGGGATCGAACACCGGGGAGCTGTTTTTT.